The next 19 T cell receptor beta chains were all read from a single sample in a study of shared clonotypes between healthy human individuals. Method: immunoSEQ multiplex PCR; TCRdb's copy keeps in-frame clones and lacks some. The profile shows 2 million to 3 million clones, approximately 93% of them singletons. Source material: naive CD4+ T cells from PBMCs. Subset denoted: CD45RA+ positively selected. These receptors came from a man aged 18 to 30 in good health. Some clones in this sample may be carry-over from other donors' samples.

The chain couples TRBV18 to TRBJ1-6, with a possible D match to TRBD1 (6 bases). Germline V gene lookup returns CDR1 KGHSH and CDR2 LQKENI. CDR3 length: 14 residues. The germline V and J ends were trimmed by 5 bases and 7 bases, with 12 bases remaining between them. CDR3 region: CASSSSGANSPLHF. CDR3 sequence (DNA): TGTGCCAGCTCAAGTTCAGGGGCCAATTCACCCCTCCACTTT. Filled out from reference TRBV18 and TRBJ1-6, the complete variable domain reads NAGVMQNPRHLVRRRGQEARLRCSPMKGHSHVYWYRQLPEEGLKFMVYLQKENIIDESGMPKERFSAEFPKEGPSILRIQQVVRGDSAAYFCASSSSGANSPLHFGNGTRLTVT.

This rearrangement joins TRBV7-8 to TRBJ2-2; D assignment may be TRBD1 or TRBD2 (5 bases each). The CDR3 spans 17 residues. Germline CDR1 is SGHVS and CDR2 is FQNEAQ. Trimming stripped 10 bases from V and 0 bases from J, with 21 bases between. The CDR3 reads CATNILLGTANTGELFF. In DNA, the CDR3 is TGTGCCACGAATATCCTCCTTGGGACGGCGAACACCGGGGAGCTGTTTTTT.

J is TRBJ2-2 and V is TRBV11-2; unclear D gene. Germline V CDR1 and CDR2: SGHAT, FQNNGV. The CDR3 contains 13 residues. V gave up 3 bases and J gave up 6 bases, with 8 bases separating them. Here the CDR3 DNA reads TGTGCCAGCAGCTTCCTATTCGCCGGGGAGCTGTTTTTT. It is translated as CASSFLFAGELFF.

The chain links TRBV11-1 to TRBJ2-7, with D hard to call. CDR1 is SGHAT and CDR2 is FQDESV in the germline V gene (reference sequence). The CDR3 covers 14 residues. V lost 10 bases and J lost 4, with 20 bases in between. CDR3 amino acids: CATKRALSEYEQYF. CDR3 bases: TGTGCCACCAAACGGGCATTGAGCGAGTACGAGCAGTACTTC.

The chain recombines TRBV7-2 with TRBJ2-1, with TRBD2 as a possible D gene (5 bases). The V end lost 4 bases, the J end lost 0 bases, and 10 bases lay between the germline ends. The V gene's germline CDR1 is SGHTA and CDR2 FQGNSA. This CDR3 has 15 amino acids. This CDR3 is CASSWSGGSYNEQFF. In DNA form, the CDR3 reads TGTGCCAGCAGCTGGAGCGGAGGCTCCTACAATGAGCAGTTCTTC.

The DNA for the CDR3 is TGCAGCGCCCAACCACAGGGGGCTGGAGGCTACACCTTC. As protein: CSAQPQGAGGYTF. V is TRBV29-1 and J is TRBJ1-2, with 9 bases that match TRBD1. Trimming removed 7 bases from V and 8 bases from J; junction bases left unmatched: 11. Germline V gene data show CDR1 as SQVTM and CDR2 as ANQGSEA. CDR3 length: 13 amino acids.

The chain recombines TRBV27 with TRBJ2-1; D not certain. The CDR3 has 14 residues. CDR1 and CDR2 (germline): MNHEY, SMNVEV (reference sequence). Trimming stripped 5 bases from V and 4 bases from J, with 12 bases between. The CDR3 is CASSDPRGYNEQFF. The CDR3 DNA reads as TGTGCCAGCAGTGATCCCCGCGGATACAATGAGCAGTTCTTC.

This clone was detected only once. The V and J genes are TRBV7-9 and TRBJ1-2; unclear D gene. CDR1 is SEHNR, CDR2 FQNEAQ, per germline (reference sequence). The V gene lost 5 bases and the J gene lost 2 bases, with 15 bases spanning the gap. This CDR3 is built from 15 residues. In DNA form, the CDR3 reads TGTGCCAGCAGCCCCGGAGCGGACGGGAACTATGGCTACACCTTC. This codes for CASSPGADGNYGYTF.

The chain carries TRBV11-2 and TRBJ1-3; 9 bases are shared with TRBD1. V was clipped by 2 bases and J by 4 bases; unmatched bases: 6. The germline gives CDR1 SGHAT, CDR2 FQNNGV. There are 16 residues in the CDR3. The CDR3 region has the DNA TGTGCCAGCAGCTTAAGAGGACAGGGGATGGGAAACACCATATATTTT. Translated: CASSLRGQGMGNTIYF.

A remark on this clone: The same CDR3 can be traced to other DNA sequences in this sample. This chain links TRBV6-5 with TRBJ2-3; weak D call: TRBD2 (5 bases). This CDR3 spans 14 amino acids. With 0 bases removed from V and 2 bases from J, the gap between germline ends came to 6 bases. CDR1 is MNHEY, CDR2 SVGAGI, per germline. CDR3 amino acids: CASSYSRVTDTQYF. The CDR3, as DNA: TGTGCCAGCAGTTACTCGAGGGTCACAGATACGCAGTATTTT.

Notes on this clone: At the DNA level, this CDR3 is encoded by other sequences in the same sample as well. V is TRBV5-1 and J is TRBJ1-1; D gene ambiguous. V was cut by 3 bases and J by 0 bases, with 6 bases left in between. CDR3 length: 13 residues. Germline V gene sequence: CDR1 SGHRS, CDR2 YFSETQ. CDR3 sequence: CASSSQVNTEAFF. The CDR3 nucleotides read TGCGCCAGCAGCTCGCAGGTGAACACTGAAGCTTTCTTT.

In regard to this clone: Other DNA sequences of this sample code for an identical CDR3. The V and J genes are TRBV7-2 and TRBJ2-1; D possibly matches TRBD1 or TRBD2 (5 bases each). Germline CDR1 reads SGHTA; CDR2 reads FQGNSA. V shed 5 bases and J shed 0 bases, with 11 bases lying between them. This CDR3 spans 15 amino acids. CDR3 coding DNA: TGTGCCAGCAGCCAGGGACGGAGCTCCTACAATGAGCAGTTCTTC. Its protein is CASSQGRSSYNEQFF.

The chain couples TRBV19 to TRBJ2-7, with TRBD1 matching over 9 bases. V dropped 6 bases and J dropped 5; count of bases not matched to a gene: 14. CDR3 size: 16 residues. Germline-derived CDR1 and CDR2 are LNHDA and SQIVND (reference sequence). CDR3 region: CASRKVHRGLWNEQYF. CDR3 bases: TGTGCCAGTAGAAAGGTCCACAGGGGGCTGTGGAACGAGCAGTACTTC.

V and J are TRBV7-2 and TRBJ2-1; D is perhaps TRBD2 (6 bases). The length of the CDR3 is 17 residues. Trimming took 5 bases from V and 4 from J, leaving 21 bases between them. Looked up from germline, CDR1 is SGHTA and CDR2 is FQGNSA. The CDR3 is CASSGTILGRPYNEQFF. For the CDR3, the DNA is TGTGCCAGCAGCGGTACGATATTGGGGAGGCCATACAATGAGCAGTTCTTC.

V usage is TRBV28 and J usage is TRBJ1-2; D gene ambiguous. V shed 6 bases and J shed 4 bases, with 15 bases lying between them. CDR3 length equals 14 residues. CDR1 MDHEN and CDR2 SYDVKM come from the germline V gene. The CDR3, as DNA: TGTGCCAGCAGACTCTCGCAGGCGGGCTATGGCTACACCTTC. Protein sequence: CASRLSQAGYGYTF.

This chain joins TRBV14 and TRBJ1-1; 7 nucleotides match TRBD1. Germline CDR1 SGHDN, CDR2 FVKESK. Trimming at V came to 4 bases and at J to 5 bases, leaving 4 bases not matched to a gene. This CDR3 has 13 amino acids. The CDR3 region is CASSPQTGTEAFF. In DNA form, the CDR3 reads TGTGCCAGCAGCCCCCAGACAGGGACTGAAGCTTTCTTT.

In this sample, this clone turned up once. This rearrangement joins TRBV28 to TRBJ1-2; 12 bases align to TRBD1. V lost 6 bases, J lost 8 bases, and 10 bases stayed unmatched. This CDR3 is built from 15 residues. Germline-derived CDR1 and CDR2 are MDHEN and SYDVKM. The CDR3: CASRRAGTGGHGYTF. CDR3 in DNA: TGTGCCAGCAGACGAGCCGGGACAGGGGGCCACGGCTACACCTTC.

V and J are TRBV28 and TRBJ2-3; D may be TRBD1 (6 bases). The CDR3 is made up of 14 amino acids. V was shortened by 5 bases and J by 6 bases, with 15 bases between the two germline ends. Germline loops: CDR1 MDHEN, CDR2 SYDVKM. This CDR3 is CASSTRTEGDTQYF. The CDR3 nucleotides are TGTGCCAGCAGTACTCGGACAGAGGGCGATACGCAGTATTTT.

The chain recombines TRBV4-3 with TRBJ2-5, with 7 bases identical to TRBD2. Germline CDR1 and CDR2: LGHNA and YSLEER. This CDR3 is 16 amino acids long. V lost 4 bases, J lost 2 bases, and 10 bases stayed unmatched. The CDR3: CASSLRTPGGQETQYF. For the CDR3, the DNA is TGCGCCAGCAGCCTTCGGACTCCCGGGGGGCAAGAGACCCAGTACTTC.